This TCR beta chain appears in the sequencing data of a study of regulatory T cells. Turning to this clone: Antigen: not known.

Primers: 52 TRBV forward and 13 TRBJ reverse. Data came from immunoSEQ multiplex PCR; TCRdb stores just in-frame clones and leaves some out. The sample consists of about 15,000 clones, 80% to 95% of them appearing once. This CDR3 region has 16 residues. Germline V gene lookup returns CDR1 SEHNR and CDR2 FQNEAQ (reference sequence). Trimming pared 3 bases from V and 2 bases from J, leaving 16 bases between. Broader study findings: Patient CD8+ T cells trended toward lower Shannon entropy than controls.

The chain employs TRBV7-9 and TRBJ1-1; D not certain. Sequencing was carried out using CD8+ T cells sorted from blood. The sequence came from a person aged 18 to 35 with CD3G deficiency. CDR3: CASSFSTLGKNTEAFF. In DNA form, the CDR3 reads TGTGCCAGCAGCTTTTCGACATTAGGTAAAAACACTGAAGCTTTCTTT.